This TCR beta chain derives from a study of blood T cell repertoires in COVID-19. Those designated as exposed participants met a COVID-19 case within 2 weeks before study entry. This clone has a single count. This table comes from immunoSEQ multiplex PCR, and its TCRdb copy is limited to in-frame clones, with some not included. The table has 350,000 to 450,000 clones, roughly 88% seen once. The germline V gene encodes CDR1 DFQATT and CDR2 SNEGSKA (reference sequence). This CDR3 is 11 amino acids long. V shed 4 bases and J shed 5 bases, with 5 bases lying between them. Source material: PBMCs or T cells enriched from blood (not recorded which). The TCR sequence derives from a woman aged 18-29 years who had been exposed to COVID-19. The rearrangement joins TRBV20-1 to TRBJ1-4; D is unclear. Written as DNA, the CDR3 is TGCAGTGCTACCCTGAATGAAAAACTGTTTTTT. It translates to CSATLNEKLFF.